This T cell receptor beta chain originates from a study of CD8 T cells in ankylosing spondylitis (dated by TCRdb to the late 2010s). General notes on the study: The study set out to find disease-linked TCR variants by profiling T cell receptor beta repertoires in ankylosing spondylitis patients and healthy donors. Peripheral blood was sampled, and synovial fluid was also collected from ankylosing spondylitis patients. The full study cohort comprised approximately 23 ankylosing spondylitis patients and approximately 100 healthy donors. The study at large found these results: According to the report, matched synovial fluid samples from ankylosing spondylitis patients were significantly enriched for the disease-linked clones. A TCR beta motif of several highly homologous amino acid variants appeared characteristic of blood from ankylosing spondylitis patients. A CD8+ phenotype was shown by the disease-linked clones, which were found at relatively low frequencies in peripheral blood. Some motif variants had previously been reported in the synovial fluid and blood of reactive arthritis patients, which suggests shared mechanisms of disease initiation.

This sample was sequenced with an Illumina HiSeq 2500. TCR beta libraries were prepared by quantitative 5'-RACE with molecular barcodes. Per the original workflow: To identify disease-linked TCR variants, a new computational method was used, one built on a probabilistic model of VDJ rearrangement. TCRdb took the public reads, trimmed them with fastp at Q25, ran MiXCR for clone calling and kept in-frame beta chains. Duplicate CDR3 protein sequences are folded into a single record with the most common DNA and genes. The V and J calls were not made by the authors but by TCRdb's processing. For this sample there are fewer than 750,000 distinct CDR3 sequences; 15% to 20% appear just once. The ten largest clones represent around 19% of the sample. CDR3 length: 16 amino acids, cysteine to phenylalanine. Only the CDR3 DNA stays, 48 bases, in frame from base 1. V trim: 3 bases; J trim: 7 bases; unmatched bases: 6.

This clonotype showed up just a few times. The antigen it binds to is not known. Base qualities are missing; no much larger clone stands one base away. The chain was built from TRBV12-3 or TRBV12-4 and TRBJ2-2; 12 bases in the junction line up with TRBD2. The TCR comes from a male donor with ankylosing spondylitis. Source material: blood, either unsorted or a sorted T cell fraction (not recorded which). The DNA sequence reads TGTGCCAGCAGTTTGCTAGCGGGGGGGCCTTTCGGGGAGCTGTTTTTT. Translated, it reads CASSLLAGGPFGELFF.